What follows are 22 T cell receptor beta chains derived from one specimen sequenced in a study of cytomegalovirus exposure and HLA in healthy donors. Both 60 Vbeta primers and 13 Jbeta primers went into the PCR. The data were produced by immunoSEQ multiplex PCR, yet TCRdb's version contains in-frame clones alone and is incomplete. The sample has about 170,000 clones; 73% are singletons. Sequencing was carried out using PBMCs. The receptor source for this set is a woman in her late teens or twenties in good health and CMV-seropositive.

J is TRBJ1-1 and V is TRBV7-2; D uncertain. The V gene's germline CDR1 is SGHTA and CDR2 FQGNSA. CDR3 size: 14 residues. Deletions cut 2 bases from V and 4 bases from J, with 11 bases between. In DNA form, the CDR3 reads TGTGCCAGCAGCTTACAAACGTCAGGCACTGAAGCTTTCTTT. Amino acids: CASSLQTSGTEAFF. Filled out from reference TRBV7-2 and TRBJ1-1, the complete variable domain reads GAGVSQSPSNKVTEKGKDVELRCDPISGHTALYWYRQSLGQGLEFLIYFQGNSAPDKSGLPSDRFSAERTGGSVSTLTIQRTQQEDSAVYLCASSLQTSGTEAFFGQGTRLTVV.

This sequence joins TRBV5-8 and TRBJ2-2; 7 bases map to TRBD2. The CDR3 length is 17 residues. CDR1 and CDR2 from the germline V gene are SGHTS and YDEGEE. V lost 4 bases to trimming and J lost 7 bases; unmatched junction nucleotides: 16. The CDR3 DNA reads TGTGCCAGCAGCCCACGACCTGTCGGGCGGGGGTACGGGGAGCTGTTTTTT. It specifies CASSPRPVGRGYGELFF.

This clone showed up just a few times. The V gene is TRBV28, the J gene TRBJ1-5, with D possibly matching TRBD1 (5 bases). Germline V gene data show CDR1 as MDHEN and CDR2 as SYDVKM. This CDR3 contains 11 residues. V dropped 8 bases and J dropped 4 bases, with 6 bases sitting between them. The CDR3: CASGGNQPQHF. In DNA, the CDR3 is TGTGCCAGCGGGGGGAATCAGCCCCAGCATTTT.

The chain couples TRBV7-2 to TRBJ2-5, with TRBD2 matching over 10 bases. The end of the DNA is better explained by TRBJ2-7, so the J call may be wrong. CDR1 SGHTA and CDR2 FQGNSA come from the germline V gene. This CDR3 has 16 residues. The chain's CDR3 is CASSPSAGGSLIEQYF. The CDR3 DNA sequence: TGTGCCAGCAGCCCCTCAGCGGGGGGGTCTCTAATCGAGCAGTACTTC.

This chain links TRBV10-2 with TRBJ1-2, with D perhaps TRBD1 (5 bases). The germline V and J ends were trimmed by 7 bases and 3 bases, with 9 bases remaining between them. CDR3 size: 12 residues. Germline loops: CDR1 WSHSY, CDR2 SAAADI. The CDR3, as DNA: TGCGCCAGCAATCCGGGGGACTATGGCTACACCTTC. It specifies CASNPGDYGYTF.

The CDR3 reads CASSLVGQNNEQYF. CDR3 in DNA: TGCGCCAGCAGCTTGGTGGGACAAAACAACGAGCAGTACTTC. The V gene is TRBV5-1, the J gene TRBJ2-5; tentatively, D is TRBD1 (6 bases). Matching the DNA end better, TRBJ2-7 makes the J call doubtful. There are 14 residues in the CDR3. Germline loops: CDR1 SGHRS, CDR2 YFSETQ.

This clone was counted only a few times. The V and J genes are TRBV7-2 and TRBJ2-5; 9 nucleotides agree with TRBD2. Germline V gene data show CDR1 as SGHTA and CDR2 as FQGNSA. CDR3 length: 15 amino acids. V trimming: 5 bases; J trimming: 5 bases; junction bases outside the gene matches: 9. The chain's CDR3 is CASSPGGGATETQYF. The CDR3 nucleotides read TGTGCCAGCAGCCCAGGCGGGGGGGCCACGGAGACCCAGTACTTC.

The chain combines TRBV7-9 with TRBJ1-4, with unresolved D. The CDR3 is 17 residues long. Germline CDR1 reads SEHNR; CDR2 reads FQNEAQ (reference sequence). The ends were cut back, 2 bases at V and 8 bases at J, with 21 bases in the middle. The CDR3, as DNA: TGTGCCAGCAGCTTATCGTTAGTGGTGGAGAGCTTCGAAAAACTGTTTTTT. Protein: CASSLSLVVESFEKLFF.

The rearrangement joins TRBV4-1 to TRBJ2-3; 10 bases align to TRBD1. The CDR3 loop spans 15 amino acids. With 3 bases clipped from V and 5 bases from J, the junction kept 5 bases outside the gene matches. Per germline, CDR1 MGHRA and CDR2 YSYEKL. The CDR3 DNA is TGCGCCAGCAGCCAGCCTAGGGACAGGGGAGATACGCAGTATTTT. Its translation: CASSQPRDRGDTQYF.

The CDR3 sequence: CAWSVRVTRGYTF. The DNA of the CDR3 is TGTGCCTGGAGTGTACGGGTTACGCGGGGCTACACCTTC. This chain connects TRBV30 to TRBJ1-2; D ambiguous. With 0 bases removed from V and 8 bases from J, the gap between germline ends came to 13 bases. Germline V CDR1 and CDR2: GTSNPN, SVGIG (reference sequence). CDR3 length: 13 residues.

A single count supports this clone. The V and J genes are TRBV18 and TRBJ2-5; TRBD1 matches 7 bases. The germline V gene encodes CDR1 KGHSH and CDR2 LQKENI. Trimming removed 3 bases from V and 4 bases from J; junction bases left unmatched: 8. The CDR3 is 15 amino acids. The CDR3 spells CASSPGFPGGETQYF. The CDR3 bases are TGTGCCAGCTCACCGGGGTTCCCAGGGGGAGAGACCCAGTACTTC.

CDR3 residues: CASSFISGGPNTEAFF. CDR3 bases: TGTGCCAGCAGCTTTATTTCGGGGGGCCCGAACACTGAAGCTTTCTTT. The chain employs TRBV7-9 and TRBJ1-1, with D maybe TRBD1 (6 bases). Germline values: CDR1 SEHNR, CDR2 FQNEAQ (reference sequence). V was shortened by 3 bases and J by 1 base, with 15 bases between the two germline ends. The CDR3 has 16 residues.

In DNA, the CDR3 is TGTGCCAGCAGTCAAAAAGAGACCCAGTACTTC. Translation gives CASSQKETQYF. The rearrangement uses TRBV2 and TRBJ2-5; no firm D call. The germline V and J ends were trimmed by 5 bases and 3 bases, with 4 bases remaining between them. The CDR3 has 11 residues. Germline values: CDR1 SNHLY, CDR2 FYNNEI.

A remark on this clone: Sequence at one end of the junction differs from germline and may be a read error. The chain is built from TRBV30 and TRBJ2-7; D is perhaps TRBD2 (5 bases). Per the germline V gene, CDR1 is GTSNPN and CDR2 is SVGIG (reference sequence). CDR3 length equals 11 residues. The CDR3 nucleotides read TGTGCCTACTCAACGGCCGGGGAGTCTAACTTC. Its protein is CAYSTAGESNF. Supplemented by reference TRBV30 and TRBJ2-7, the full variable domain reads SQTIHQWPATLVQPVGSPLSLECTVEGTSNPNLYWYRQAAGRGLQLLFYSVGIGQISSEVPQNLSASRPQDRQFILSSKKLLLSDSGFYLCAYSTAGESNFGPGTRLTVT.

CDR3 in amino acids: CASSLLLVTGELFF. The CDR3 coding sequence is TGTGCCAGCAGCTTGTTACTCGTCACCGGGGAGCTGTTTTTT. The genes are TRBV5-8 and TRBJ2-2; unclear D gene. V was pared by 1 base and J by 4 bases, with 8 bases between. The CDR3 sequence is 14 residues long. The germline V gene has CDR1 SGHTS and CDR2 YDEGEE.

The rearrangement uses TRBV9 and TRBJ1-1; D perhaps matches TRBD1 (5 bases). V gave up 1 base and J gave up 4 bases, with 11 bases separating them. Germline V lookup: CDR1 SGDLS, CDR2 YYNGEE. This CDR3 region has 14 residues. CDR3 residues: CASSVQGLSTEAFF. The CDR3 DNA reads as TGTGCCAGCAGCGTACAGGGATTAAGCACTGAAGCTTTCTTT.

This chain joins TRBV29-1 and TRBJ2-5; D is perhaps TRBD1 (6 bases). Trimming removed 7 bases at V and 1 base at J, with 10 bases between. The CDR3 covers 12 residues. Looked up from germline, CDR1 is SQVTM and CDR2 is ANQGSEA. DNA of the CDR3: TGCAGCGGTAAGGACAGCCAAGAGACCCAGTACTTC. Its protein is CSGKDSQETQYF. The full variable domain, with the rest looked up from reference TRBV29-1 and TRBJ2-5, is SAVISQKPSRDICQRGTSLTIQCQVDSQVTMMFWYRQQPGQSLTLIATANQGSEATYESGFVIDKFPISRPNLTFSTLTVSNMSPEDSSIYLCSGKDSQETQYFGPGTRLLVL.

For this clone: The sample contains more than one DNA sequence encoding this CDR3. The chain has TRBV7-3 and TRBJ1-1, with 7 bases identical to TRBD1. The CDR3 spans 14 residues. The junction had 3 bases not matched to a gene; V was cut back by 2 bases and J by 3 bases. In germline, CDR1 is SGHTA, CDR2 FQGTGA. The CDR3 nucleotides are TGTGCCAGCAGCTTAGAGGGGGCCGACACTGAAGCTTTCTTT. Amino acid sequence: CASSLEGADTEAFF.

As DNA, the CDR3 is TGCGCCAGCAGCTTGCGTGAACAGTACTATGGCTACACCTTC. Protein sequence: CASSLREQYYGYTF. The chain combines TRBV5-1 with TRBJ1-2; D ambiguous. CDR1 is SGHRS and CDR2 is YFSETQ in the germline V gene. The CDR3 has 14 residues. The V end was cut by 1 base, the J end by 3 bases, with 10 bases between.

The chain couples TRBV28 to TRBJ2-1, with 14 bases matching TRBD2. Germline loops: CDR1 MDHEN, CDR2 SYDVKM. The V and J ends lost 5 bases and 7 bases, in that order; junction bases with no gene match: 4. This CDR3 contains 15 residues. CDR3 coding DNA: TGTGCCAGCAGTGGGACTAGCGGGGGTAAAAATGAGCAGTTCTTC. It yields the protein CASSGTSGGKNEQFF.

The V and J genes are TRBV9 and TRBJ2-2; no firm D call. Germline values: CDR1 SGDLS, CDR2 YYNGEE. The CDR3 runs to 13 residues. With 3 bases removed from V and 4 bases from J, the gap between germline ends came to 7 bases. The CDR3 loop is CASSAYSTGELFF. For the CDR3, the DNA is TGTGCCAGCAGCGCATACAGCACCGGGGAGCTGTTTTTT.

Comment on this clone: Other nucleotide sequences in the sample specify the same CDR3. The chain is built from TRBV30 and TRBJ1-2; no firm D call. Trimming took 3 bases from V and 7 from J, leaving 9 bases between them. Looked up from germline, CDR1 is GTSNPN and CDR2 is SVGIG (reference sequence). This CDR3 spans 11 amino acids. The CDR3 DNA follows: TGTGCCTGGAGCCCGGGGAGTGGCTACACCTTC. Protein: CAWSPGSGYTF.